The 28 T cell receptor beta chains presented below share a single source sample, sequenced in a study of blood T cell repertoires in COVID-19. Method: immunoSEQ multiplex PCR; TCRdb's copy keeps in-frame clones and lacks some. The profile shows fewer than 150,000 clones, around 90% of them singletons. The sequencing sample was made of peripheral blood. These receptors were obtained from a woman aged 45-60 years with active or convalescent COVID-19.

This clone was counted a single time. V usage is TRBV29-1 and J usage is TRBJ1-1; 8 bases line up with TRBD1. CDR3 length: 13 residues. The junction had 6 bases not matched to a gene; V was cut back by 5 bases and J by 4 bases. Germline V gene sequence: CDR1 SQVTM, CDR2 ANQGSEA. For the CDR3, the DNA is TGCAGCGTTTCAGGGGGCGAGGGCACTGAAGCTTTCTTT. It is translated as CSVSGGEGTEAFF.

The chain links TRBV29-1 to TRBJ2-5, with 7 bases aligning to TRBD1. The CDR3 runs to 12 residues. The V and J ends lost 4 bases and 5 bases, in that order; junction bases with no gene match: 4. Germline lookup yields CDR1 SQVTM and CDR2 ANQGSEA. The CDR3 sequence: CSVAQGQETQYF. The DNA for the CDR3 is TGCAGCGTTGCCCAGGGACAGGAGACCCAGTACTTC.

The chain couples TRBV28 to TRBJ2-1, with TRBD1 as a possible D gene (6 bases). Germline CDR1 MDHEN, CDR2 SYDVKM. The V gene lost 5 bases and the J gene lost 9 bases, with 20 bases spanning the gap. The CDR3 length is 15 residues. The CDR3 region is CASSHAGARFGEQFF. CDR3 DNA sequence: TGTGCCAGCAGTCATGCAGGGGCTCGGTTTGGTGAGCAGTTCTTC.

The chain joins TRBV4-2 to TRBJ2-7; 13 nucleotides match TRBD2. Germline CDR1 is LGHNA and CDR2 is YNFKEQ. J was trimmed by 2 bases and V by 1 base; bases with no gene match: 5. CDR3 length: 17 residues. In nucleotides, the CDR3 is TGTGCCAGCAGCCAAGTACTAGCGGGAGGGCACACCTACGAGCAGTACTTC. This encodes CASSQVLAGGHTYEQYF.

This clone was seen a few times. V is TRBV9 and J is TRBJ1-1, with TRBD1 identical over 7 bases. Germline V CDR1 and CDR2: SGDLS, YYNGEE. The J segment lost 6 bases and the V segment lost 4 bases, leaving 9 bases of the junction unmatched. This CDR3 has 14 residues. CDR3 nucleotides: TGTGCCAGCAGCCCGGGACAGCGTATCGCTGAAGCTTTCTTT. It is translated as CASSPGQRIAEAFF.

The chain uses TRBV5-6 and TRBJ1-3; 9 bases fit TRBD1. The CDR3 runs 15 residues. Germline V lookup: CDR1 SGHDT, CDR2 YYEEEE. The V and J ends lost 4 bases and 2 bases, in that order; junction bases with no gene match: 4. The CDR3 loop reads CASSSGQGTGNTIYF. The CDR3, as DNA: TGTGCCAGCAGCAGCGGACAGGGGACTGGAAACACCATATATTTT.

The chain couples TRBV19 to TRBJ2-5, with D tentatively TRBD2 (5 bases). V was clipped by 11 bases and J by 1 base, with 14 bases between them. The CDR3 has 13 residues. CDR1 and CDR2 from the germline V gene are LNHDA and SQIVND (reference sequence). CDR3 nucleotides: TGTGCCTCCGCATCGGGGATCCAAGAGACCCAGTACTTC. Its translation: CASASGIQETQYF.

This chain links TRBV6-1 with TRBJ2-5; D may be TRBD2 (6 bases). Trimming shortened V by 2 bases and J by 5 bases, and 15 bases separated the two germline ends. Germline V gene sequence: CDR1 MNHNS, CDR2 SASEGT. The CDR3 loop spans 15 amino acids. The CDR3 reads CASSEKTPGGETQYF. For the CDR3, the DNA is TGTGCCAGCAGTGAAAAGACCCCCGGAGGGGAGACCCAGTACTTC.

The V call is TRBV25-1, the J call TRBJ1-1; D may be TRBD1 (6 bases). Germline V gene lookup returns CDR1 MGHDK and CDR2 SYGVNS. V was clipped by 4 bases and J by 0 bases, with 12 bases between them. The CDR3 has 15 residues. The CDR3 nucleotides read TGTGCCAGCAGTGGCCCCGGGACAATGAACACTGAAGCTTTCTTT. It translates to CASSGPGTMNTEAFF.

The chain is built from TRBV12-3 or TRBV12-4 and TRBJ2-7; maybe TRBD2 (6 bases). Trimming shortened V by 0 bases and J by 4 bases, and 7 bases separated the two germline ends. This CDR3 has 13 amino acids. In nucleotides, the CDR3 is TGTGCCAGCAGTTTAGCGGGAGGATACGAGCAGTACTTC. Encoded protein: CASSLAGGYEQYF.

J is TRBJ2-2 and V is TRBV7-2; 8 nucleotides match TRBD2. Germline trimming cut 4 bases from V and 6 bases from J; bases unmatched to any gene: 7. The CDR3 has 15 amino acids. Germline loops: CDR1 SGHTA, CDR2 FQGNSA. The CDR3 reads CASSSLAGYAGELFF. DNA of the CDR3: TGTGCCAGCAGCTCCTTAGCGGGATATGCCGGGGAGCTGTTTTTT. The entire variable domain, with the rest obtained from reference TRBV7-2 and TRBJ2-2, is as follows: GAGVSQSPSNKVTEKGKDVELRCDPISGHTALYWYRQSLGQGLEFLIYFQGNSAPDKSGLPSDRFSAERTGGSVSTLTIQRTQQEDSAVYLCASSSLAGYAGELFFGEGSRLTVL.

The CDR3 region is CASSRTVYEQYF. CDR3 nucleotides: TGTGCCAGCAGCCGGACAGTCTACGAGCAGTACTTC. This rearrangement joins TRBV3-1 (or the pseudogene TRBV3-2) to TRBJ2-7, with D maybe TRBD1 (6 bases). The V and J ends lost 4 bases and 3 bases respectively, with 7 bases between them. The germline V gene has CDR1 LGHDT and CDR2 YNNKEL (reference sequence). The CDR3 is made up of 12 amino acids.

The chain links TRBV4-2 to TRBJ2-7, with 10 bases that match TRBD2. The germline V gene encodes CDR1 LGHNA and CDR2 YNFKEQ. V lost 3 bases to trimming and J lost 6 bases; unmatched junction nucleotides: 8. This CDR3 contains 15 residues. CDR3 coding DNA: TGTGCCAGCAGCCACGCCGGGACTAGCGTAGCCGAGCAGTACTTC. Its translation is CASSHAGTSVAEQYF.

The rearrangement uses TRBV24-1 and TRBJ2-5; a weak D match, TRBD1 (5 bases). Between the trimmed V and J ends, which lost 4 bases and 1 base, there was a span of 12 bases. This CDR3 has 15 residues. Germline V lookup: CDR1 KGHDR, CDR2 SFDVKD. CDR3 nucleotides: TGTGCCACCAGTGACCTCCAGGGTCTCCAAGAGACCCAGTACTTC. Translating it yields CATSDLQGLQETQYF.

This chain uses TRBV5-4 with TRBJ2-2; 7 bases map to TRBD2. From germline, CDR1 is SGHNT and CDR2 YYREEE (reference sequence). The junction had 5 bases not matched to a gene; V was cut back by 4 bases and J by 2 bases. The CDR3 has 15 amino acids. The CDR3 here is CASSQAGINTGELFF. The CDR3 nucleotides read TGTGCCAGCAGCCAAGCGGGGATAAACACCGGGGAGCTGTTTTTT.

The chain has TRBV28 and TRBJ2-6; a possible D gene is TRBD1 (5 bases). From germline, CDR1 is MDHEN and CDR2 SYDVKM. Between the trimmed V and J ends, which lost 5 bases and 0 bases, there was a span of 11 bases. The CDR3 contains 16 residues. The CDR3 nucleotides read TGTGCCAGCAGTCCGGACAACTTCTCTGGGGCCAACGTCCTGACTTTC. Translating gives CASSPDNFSGANVLTF. Full variable domain (rest looked up from reference TRBV28 and TRBJ2-6): DVKVTQSSRYLVKRTGEKVFLECVQDMDHENMFWYRQDPGLGLRLIYFSYDVKMKEKGDIPEGYSVSREKKERFSLILESASTNQTSMYLCASSPDNFSGANVLTFGAGSRLTVL.

In this sample, this clone turned up a few times. The V call is TRBV12-3 or TRBV12-4, the J call TRBJ1-1; no clear D. Between the trimmed V and J ends, which lost 4 bases and 1 base, there was a span of 7 bases. The CDR3 contains 13 residues. The CDR3 DNA is TGTGCCAGCAGTTATAGAGCGAACACTGAAGCTTTCTTT. Protein: CASSYRANTEAFF.

The chain links TRBV4-1 to TRBJ2-7; 14 bases line up with TRBD2. This CDR3 spans 17 amino acids. V trimming: 1 base; J trimming: 3 bases; junction bases outside the gene matches: 5. CDR1 is MGHRA and CDR2 is YSYEKL in the germline V gene. The CDR3 region has the DNA TGCGCCAGCAGCCAAGTCGGGACTAGCGGGGGTTACTACGAGCAGTACTTC. It specifies CASSQVGTSGGYYEQYF.

This clone was seen more than once but under ten times. This chain connects TRBV2 to TRBJ1-6; a possible D gene is TRBD1 (6 bases). This CDR3 has 14 residues. Germline-derived CDR1 and CDR2 are SNHLY and FYNNEI. V was shortened by 4 bases and J by 10 bases, with 14 bases between the two germline ends. CDR3 nucleotides: TGTGCCAGCAGTGCTACAGGGAACTACTCACCCCTCCACTTT. This gives the protein CASSATGNYSPLHF. Full variable domain (remainder filled in from reference TRBV2 and TRBJ1-6): EPEVTQTPSHQVTQMGQEVILRCVPISNHLYFYWYRQILGQKVEFLVSFYNNEISEKSEIFDDQFSVERPDGSNFTLKIRSTKLEDSAMYFCASSATGNYSPLHFGNGTRLTVT.

V gene TRBV6-5 combines with J gene TRBJ2-7; D unclear. Germline V gene data show CDR1 as MNHEY and CDR2 as SVGAGI. Trimming cost V 0 bases and J 5 bases, with 8 bases left between them. The CDR3 loop spans 13 amino acids. In nucleotides, the CDR3 is TGTGCCAGCAGTTACTCGAGAGTCAACGAGCAGTACTTC. Its translation: CASSYSRVNEQYF.

CDR3 coding DNA: TGTGCCAGTAGACTTGCAACTAATGAAAAACTGTTTTTT. This codes for CASRLATNEKLFF. The genes are TRBV25-1 and TRBJ1-4; the D is unclear. This CDR3 is built from 13 residues. Germline V gene lookup returns CDR1 MGHDK and CDR2 SYGVNS. Trimming pared 9 bases from V and 0 bases from J, leaving 8 bases between.

The rearrangement joins TRBV13 to TRBJ2-1; possibly TRBD2 for D (5 bases). This CDR3 contains 16 residues. Deletions cut 5 bases from V and 5 bases from J, with 19 bases between. The germline gives CDR1 PRHDT, CDR2 FYEKMQ (reference sequence). This chain's CDR3 is CASSPPTNEGNNEQFF. The DNA of the CDR3 is TGTGCCAGCAGCCCCCCGACCAACGAGGGAAACAATGAGCAGTTCTTC.

The rearrangement joins TRBV6-1 to TRBJ2-5; tentative D call: TRBD2 (6 bases). Germline loops: CDR1 MNHNS, CDR2 SASEGT. This CDR3 comprises 16 residues. Trimming cost V 4 bases and J 5 bases, with 20 bases left between them. The DNA for the CDR3 is TGTGCCAGCAGTGGGATGCCGGGACTCCAAGCGGAGACCCAGTACTTC. Translating it yields CASSGMPGLQAETQYF.

This sequence joins TRBV5-8 and TRBJ2-6; 8 nucleotides match TRBD2. Trimming removed 4 bases from V and 11 bases from J; junction bases left unmatched: 11. The CDR3 is 15 amino acids. Germline V CDR1 and CDR2: SGHTS, YDEGEE. CDR3 sequence (DNA): TGTGCCAGCAGCGACCGGGGGGGTAATCTCGACGTCCTGACTTTC. It yields the protein CASSDRGGNLDVLTF.

With regard to this clone: The junction departs from germline at one end; a sequencing error may be responsible. The chain recombines TRBV5-5 with TRBJ1-4; 7 nucleotides line up with TRBD1. The CDR3 has 17 amino acids. CDR1 SGHKS and CDR2 YYEKEE come from the germline V gene (reference sequence). CDR3 region: CASSIDESTGPNQKLFF. The CDR3 DNA follows: TGTGCCAGCAGCATAGACGAGTCGACAGGGCCTAATCAAAAACTGTTTTTT.

This clone was detected a few times. The rearrangement uses TRBV6-2 or TRBV6-3 and TRBJ2-2, with 8 bases lining up with TRBD1. Germline V lookup: CDR1 MNHEY, CDR2 SVGEGT. The CDR3 is 16 amino acids. The V gene end was trimmed by 2 bases and the J gene end by 5 bases; junction bases not matched to a gene: 7. This CDR3 reads CASSYPPGGSTGELFF. For the CDR3, the DNA is TGTGCCAGCAGTTACCCACCAGGGGGCTCAACCGGGGAGCTGTTTTTT.

The chain couples TRBV27 to TRBJ1-1; 10 bases map to TRBD1. Germline CDR1 reads MNHEY; CDR2 reads SMNVEV (reference sequence). This CDR3 region has 15 residues. The V gene end was trimmed by 5 bases and the J gene end by 5 bases; junction bases not matched to a gene: 8. The CDR3 spells CASSTRTGGMTEAFF. As DNA, the CDR3 is TGTGCCAGCAGTACTAGGACAGGGGGAATGACTGAAGCTTTCTTT.

The V call is TRBV7-9, the J call TRBJ2-1, with D maybe TRBD1 (6 bases). The CDR3 sequence is 16 residues long. Germline loops: CDR1 SEHNR, CDR2 FQNEAQ (reference sequence). V gave up 5 bases and J gave up 3 bases, with 17 bases separating them. CDR3 coding DNA: TGTGCCAGCAGCCTGGTGGGGGCCTCTCGCTACAATGAGCAGTTCTTC. It yields the protein CASSLVGASRYNEQFF.